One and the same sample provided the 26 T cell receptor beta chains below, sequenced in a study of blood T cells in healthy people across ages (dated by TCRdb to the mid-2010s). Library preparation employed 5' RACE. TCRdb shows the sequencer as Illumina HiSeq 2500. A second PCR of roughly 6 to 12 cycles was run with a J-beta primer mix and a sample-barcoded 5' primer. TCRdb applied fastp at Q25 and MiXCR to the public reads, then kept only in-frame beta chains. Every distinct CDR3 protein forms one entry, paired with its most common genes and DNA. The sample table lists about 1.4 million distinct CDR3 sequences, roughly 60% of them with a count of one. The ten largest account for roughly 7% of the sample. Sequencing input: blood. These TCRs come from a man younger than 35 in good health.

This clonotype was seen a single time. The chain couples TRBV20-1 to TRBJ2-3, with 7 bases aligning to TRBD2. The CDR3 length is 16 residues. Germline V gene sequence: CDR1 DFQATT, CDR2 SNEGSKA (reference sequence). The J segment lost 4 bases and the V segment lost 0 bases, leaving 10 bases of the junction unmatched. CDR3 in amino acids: CSARDWSGEISDTQYF. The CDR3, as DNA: TGCAGTGCTAGAGATTGGAGCGGGGAGATTTCAGATACGCAGTATTTT.

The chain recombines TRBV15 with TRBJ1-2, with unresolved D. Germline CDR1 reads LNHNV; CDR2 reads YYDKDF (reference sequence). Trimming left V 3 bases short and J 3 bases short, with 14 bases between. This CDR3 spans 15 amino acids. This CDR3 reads CATSRSIGSYYGYTF. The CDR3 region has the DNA TGTGCCACCAGCAGGTCGATAGGGTCCTACTATGGCTACACCTTC.

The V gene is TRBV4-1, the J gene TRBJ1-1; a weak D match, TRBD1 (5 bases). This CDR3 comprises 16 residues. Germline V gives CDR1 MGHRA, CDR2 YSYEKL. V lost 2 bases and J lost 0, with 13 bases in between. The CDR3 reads CASSQLRGGMNTEAFF. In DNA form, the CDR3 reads TGCGCCAGCAGCCAACTAAGGGGAGGCATGAACACTGAAGCTTTCTTT.

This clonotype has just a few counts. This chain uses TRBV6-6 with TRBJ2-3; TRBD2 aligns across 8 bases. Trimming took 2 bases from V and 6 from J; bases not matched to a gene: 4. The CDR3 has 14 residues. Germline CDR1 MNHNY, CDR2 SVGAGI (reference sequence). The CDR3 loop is CASSYGREADTQYF. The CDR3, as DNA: TGTGCCAGCAGTTACGGGCGGGAGGCCGATACGCAGTATTTT.

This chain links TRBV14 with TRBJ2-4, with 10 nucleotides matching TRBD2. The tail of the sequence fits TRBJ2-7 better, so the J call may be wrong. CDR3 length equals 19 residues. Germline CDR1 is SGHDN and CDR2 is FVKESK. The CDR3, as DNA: TGTGCCAGCAGCCAAGACATATCCGCTAGCGGGAGTGCGTCGGGCGAGCAGTACTTC. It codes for CASSQDISASGSASGEQYF.

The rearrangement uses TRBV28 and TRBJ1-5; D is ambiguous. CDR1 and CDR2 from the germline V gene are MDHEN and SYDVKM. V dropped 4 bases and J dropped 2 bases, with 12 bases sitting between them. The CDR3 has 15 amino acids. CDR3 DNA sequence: TGTGCCAGCAGTTCGACCCTGAGAGGCAATCAGCCCCAGCATTTT. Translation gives CASSSTLRGNQPQHF.

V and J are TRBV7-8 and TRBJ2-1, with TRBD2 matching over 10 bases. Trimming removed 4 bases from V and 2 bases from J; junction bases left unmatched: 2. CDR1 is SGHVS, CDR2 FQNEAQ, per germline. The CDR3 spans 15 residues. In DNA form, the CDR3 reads TGTGCCAGCAGCTGGGGACTAGCGCCCTACAATGAGCAGTTCTTC. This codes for CASSWGLAPYNEQFF.

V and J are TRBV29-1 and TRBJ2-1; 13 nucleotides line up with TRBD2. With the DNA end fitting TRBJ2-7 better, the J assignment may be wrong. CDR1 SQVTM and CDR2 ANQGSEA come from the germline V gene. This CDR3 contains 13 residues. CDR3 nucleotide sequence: TGCAGCGGGGGACTAGCGGGGTACAATGAGCAGTACTTC. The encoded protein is CSGGLAGYNEQYF.

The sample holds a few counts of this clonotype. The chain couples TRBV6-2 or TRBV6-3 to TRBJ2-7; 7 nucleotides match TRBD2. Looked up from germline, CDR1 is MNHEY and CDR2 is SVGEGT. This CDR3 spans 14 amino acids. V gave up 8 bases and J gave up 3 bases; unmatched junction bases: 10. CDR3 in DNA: TGTGCCAGCCGCGAAACGGCTAGCGGCTACGAGCAGTACTTC. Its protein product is CASRETASGYEQYF.

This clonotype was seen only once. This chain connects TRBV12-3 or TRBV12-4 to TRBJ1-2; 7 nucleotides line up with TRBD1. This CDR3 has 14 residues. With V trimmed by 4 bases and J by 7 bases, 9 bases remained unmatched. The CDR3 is CASSSPWDSLGYTF. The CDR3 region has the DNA TGTGCCAGCAGTTCCCCCTGGGACAGTCTTGGCTACACCTTC.

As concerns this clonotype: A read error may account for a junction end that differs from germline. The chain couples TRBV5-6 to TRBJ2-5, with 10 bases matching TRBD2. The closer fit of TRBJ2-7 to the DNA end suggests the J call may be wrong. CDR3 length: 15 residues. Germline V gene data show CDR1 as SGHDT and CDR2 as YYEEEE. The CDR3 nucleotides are TGCGCCAGCAGCTTCCGACTAGCGGGTTCCCTCGAGCAGTACTTC. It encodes CASSFRLAGSLEQYF.

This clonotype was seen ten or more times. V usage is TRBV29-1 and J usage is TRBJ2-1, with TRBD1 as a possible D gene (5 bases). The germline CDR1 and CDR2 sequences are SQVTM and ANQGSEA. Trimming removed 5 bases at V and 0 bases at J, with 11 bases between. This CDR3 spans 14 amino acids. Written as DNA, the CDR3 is TGCAGCGTTCCGACAGCCCGCTCCTACAATGAGCAGTTCTTC. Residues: CSVPTARSYNEQFF.

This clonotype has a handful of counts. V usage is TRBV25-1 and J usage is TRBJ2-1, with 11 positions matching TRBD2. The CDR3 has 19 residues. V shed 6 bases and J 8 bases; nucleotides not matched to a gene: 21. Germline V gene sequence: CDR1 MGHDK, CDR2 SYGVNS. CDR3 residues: CASRETGTVSGRAIDEQFF. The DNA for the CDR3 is TGTGCCAGCAGGGAGACCGGGACAGTTAGCGGGAGGGCCATCGATGAGCAGTTCTTC.

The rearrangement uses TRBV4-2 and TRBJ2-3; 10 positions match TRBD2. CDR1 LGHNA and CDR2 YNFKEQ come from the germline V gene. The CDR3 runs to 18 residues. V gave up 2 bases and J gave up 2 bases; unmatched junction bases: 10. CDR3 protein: CASSQKSASGGHTDTQYF. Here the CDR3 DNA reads TGTGCCAGCAGCCAAAAAAGTGCTAGCGGGGGACACACAGATACGCAGTATTTT.

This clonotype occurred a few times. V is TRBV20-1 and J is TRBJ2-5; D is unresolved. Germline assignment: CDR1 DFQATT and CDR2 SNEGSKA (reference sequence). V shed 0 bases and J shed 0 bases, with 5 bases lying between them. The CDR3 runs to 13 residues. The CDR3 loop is CSARDQNQETQYF. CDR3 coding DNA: TGCAGTGCTAGAGACCAGAACCAAGAGACCCAGTACTTC.

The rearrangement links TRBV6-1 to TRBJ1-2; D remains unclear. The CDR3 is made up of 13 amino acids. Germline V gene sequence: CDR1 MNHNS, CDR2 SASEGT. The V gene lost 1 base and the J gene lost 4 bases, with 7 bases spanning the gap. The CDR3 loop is CASSEGETYGYTF. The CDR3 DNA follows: TGTGCCAGCAGTGAAGGGGAAACCTATGGCTACACCTTC.

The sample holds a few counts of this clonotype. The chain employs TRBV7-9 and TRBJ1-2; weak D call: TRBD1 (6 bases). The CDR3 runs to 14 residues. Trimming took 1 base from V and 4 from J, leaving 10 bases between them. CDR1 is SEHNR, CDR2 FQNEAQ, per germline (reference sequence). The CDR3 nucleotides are TGTGCCAGCAGCTTAGGGGGGCCCATCTATGGCTACACCTTC. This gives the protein CASSLGGPIYGYTF.

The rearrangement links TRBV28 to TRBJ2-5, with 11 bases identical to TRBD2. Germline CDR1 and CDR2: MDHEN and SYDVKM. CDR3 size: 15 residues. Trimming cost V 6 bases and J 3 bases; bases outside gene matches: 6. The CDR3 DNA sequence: TGTGCCAGCAGGGAACCGGGACTAGCGGAAGAGACCCAGTACTTC. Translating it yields CASREPGLAEETQYF. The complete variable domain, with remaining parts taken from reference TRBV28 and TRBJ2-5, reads DVKVTQSSRYLVKRTGEKVFLECVQDMDHENMFWYRQDPGLGLRLIYFSYDVKMKEKGDIPEGYSVSREKKERFSLILESASTNQTSMYLCASREPGLAEETQYFGPGTRLLVL.

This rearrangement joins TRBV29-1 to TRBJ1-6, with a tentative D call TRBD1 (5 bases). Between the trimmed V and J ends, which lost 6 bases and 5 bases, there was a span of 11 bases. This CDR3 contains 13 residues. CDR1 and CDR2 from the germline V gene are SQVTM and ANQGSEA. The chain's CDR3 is CSVNQGNNSPLHF. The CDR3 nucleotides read TGCAGCGTAAACCAGGGAAATAATTCACCCCTCCACTTT.

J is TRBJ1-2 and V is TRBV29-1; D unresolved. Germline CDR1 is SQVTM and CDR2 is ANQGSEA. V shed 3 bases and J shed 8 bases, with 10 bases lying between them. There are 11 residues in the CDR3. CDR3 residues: CSVDWGGGYTF. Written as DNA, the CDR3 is TGCAGCGTTGACTGGGGTGGCGGCTACACCTTC.

CDR3 in DNA: TGCAGCGTTTGTTTCTTCGGGGGAGACACCGGGGAGCTGTTTTTT. Protein product: CSVCFFGGDTGELFF. This rearrangement joins TRBV29-1 to TRBJ2-2; tentative D call: TRBD2 (6 bases). V lost 5 bases and J 3 bases, leaving 16 bases between the germline ends. Germline V CDR1 and CDR2: SQVTM, ANQGSEA. The CDR3 is 15 residues long.

The CDR3 reads CASSLALGKYDYGYTF. CDR3 bases: TGTGCCAGCAGCTTAGCTCTAGGGAAATATGACTATGGCTACACCTTC. The V and J genes are TRBV11-2 and TRBJ1-2, with no clear D. Germline values: CDR1 SGHAT, CDR2 FQNNGV. CDR3 size: 16 residues. Trimming shortened V by 1 base and J by 3 bases, and 15 bases separated the two germline ends.

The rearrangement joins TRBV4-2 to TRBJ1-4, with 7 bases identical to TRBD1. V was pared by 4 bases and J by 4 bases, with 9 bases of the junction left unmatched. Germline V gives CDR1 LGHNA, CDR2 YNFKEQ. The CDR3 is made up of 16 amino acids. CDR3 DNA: TGTGCCAGCAGCCCCGCCTTCCGGGACAGTAATGAAAAACTGTTTTTT. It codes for CASSPAFRDSNEKLFF.

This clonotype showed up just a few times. Here the CDR3 reads CSVEDERGYNEQFF. The CDR3 DNA reads TGCAGCGTTGAAGACGAGCGGGGCTACAATGAGCAGTTCTTC. The J gene is TRBJ2-1, the V gene TRBV29-1, with 7 bases matching TRBD2. CDR1 is SQVTM and CDR2 is ANQGSEA in the germline V gene. V lost 0 bases to trimming and J lost 3 bases; unmatched junction nucleotides: 2. CDR3 length: 14 amino acids.

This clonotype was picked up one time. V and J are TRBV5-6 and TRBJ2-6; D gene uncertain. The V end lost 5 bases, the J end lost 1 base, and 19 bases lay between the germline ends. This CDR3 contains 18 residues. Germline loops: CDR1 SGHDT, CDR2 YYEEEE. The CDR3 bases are TGTGCCAGCAGTCGACCGGGCTCATGGGGTTCTGGGGCCAACGTCCTGACTTTC. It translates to CASSRPGSWGSGANVLTF.

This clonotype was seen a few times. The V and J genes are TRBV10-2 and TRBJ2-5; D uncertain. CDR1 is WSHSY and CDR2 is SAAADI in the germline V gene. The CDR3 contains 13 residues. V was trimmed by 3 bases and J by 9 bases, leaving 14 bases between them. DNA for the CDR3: TGCGCCAGCAGTGAAATGGGCCCGAGGCCCCAGTACTTC. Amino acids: CASSEMGPRPQYF.